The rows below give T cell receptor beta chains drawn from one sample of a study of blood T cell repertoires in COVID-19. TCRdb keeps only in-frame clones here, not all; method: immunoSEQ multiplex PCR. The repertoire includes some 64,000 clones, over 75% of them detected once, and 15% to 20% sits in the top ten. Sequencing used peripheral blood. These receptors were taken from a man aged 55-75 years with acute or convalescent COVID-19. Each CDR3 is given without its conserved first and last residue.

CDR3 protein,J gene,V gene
ASSPRYTGELF,TRBJ2-2,TRBV5-6
ASSGGPRGVVTGELF,TRBJ2-2,TRBV19
ASSQTGTMQH,TRBJ1-5,TRBV3-1/TRBV3-2
SVYRGTEAF,TRBJ1-1,TRBV29-1
ASSLWQTGTQPQH,TRBJ1-5,TRBV28
ASSETGDFGKLF,TRBJ1-4,TRBV2
ASSTAAGGTGELF,TRBJ2-2,TRBV7-9
ASSLGPRTGRGEQY,TRBJ2-7,TRBV5-5
ATSRDLAGAKNIQY,TRBJ2-4,TRBV15
ASSFSLAGGLGQF,TRBJ2-1,TRBV5-1
ASSRREGGLSYEQY,TRBJ2-7,TRBV9
ASSLVLAGDNEQF,TRBJ2-1,TRBV7-8
ASSLPAPGGQETQY,TRBJ2-5,TRBV18